A selection of T cell receptor beta chains follows, all from one sample in a study of T-cell reconstitution after alpha-beta-depleted transplantation in children. One entry per CDR3 protein results from TCRdb running MiXCR on the PCR reads. Of around 370,000 distinct CDR3 sequences in the sample, about a tenth were seen once. The specimen comprised PBMCs from the stem cell graft donor, sampled from the stem cell graft. The receptors stem from a human donor who donated a stem cell graft to a child with acute lymphoblastic leukemia. Both conserved end residues are part of each CDR3. D genes are given only for firm matches. Clone size, where shown, is once, few, many, or a class for clones that have expanded.

j_call | v_call | d_call | clone_size | cdr3_aa | cdr3_nt
TRBJ2-7 | TRBV27 | TRBD2 | many | CASSQGRGLAGLYEQYF | TGTGCCAGCAGTCAAGGCCGGGGACTAGCGGGATTATACGAGCAGTACTTC
TRBJ2-1 | TRBV10-2 | NA | NA | CASNTGLPNEQFF | TGCGCCAGCAATACGGGACTTCCTAATGAGCAGTTCTTC
TRBJ2-1 | TRBV2 | NA | NA | CASSDILGVSYNEQFF | TGTGCCAGCAGTGACATACTAGGGGTCTCCTACAATGAGCAGTTCTTC
TRBJ1-1 | TRBV7-9 | NA | many | CASSLLAGAEAFF | TGTGCCAGCAGCTTACTGGCGGGAGCGGAGGCTTTCTTT
TRBJ2-7 | TRBV27 | NA | many | CASSFLAAAYF | TGTGCCAGCAGTTTTCTGGCAGCCGCCTACTTC
TRBJ2-7 | TRBV20-1 | TRBD1 | few | CSASRDRSSYEQYF | TGCAGTGCTAGCAGGGACAGGAGCTCCTACGAGCAGTACTTC
TRBJ2-7 | TRBV21-1 | NA | many | CASSKVGGSYEQYF | TGTGCCAGCAGCAAAGTGGGCGGATCCTACGAGCAGTACTTC
TRBJ2-1 | TRBV6-2/TRBV6-3 | NA | few | CASSIQRGPYNEQFF | TGTGCCAGCAGTATTCAGCGAGGCCCCTACAATGAGCAGTTCTTC
TRBJ2-5 | TRBV7-9 | NA | NA | CASSLHEETQYF | TGTGCCAGCAGCTTACATGAAGAGACCCAGTACTTC
TRBJ1-4 | TRBV14 | TRBD1 | few | CASSPGYRGRAEKLFF | TGTGCCAGCAGCCCCGGATACAGGGGCAGGGCGGAAAAACTGTTTTTT
TRBJ1-1 | TRBV4-1 | NA | few | CASSQVLGGRAFF | TGCGCCAGCAGCCAAGTACTCGGCGGGCGAGCTTTCTTT
TRBJ2-7 | TRBV19 | NA | few | CASSPRARVLYEQYF | TGTGCCAGTAGCCCCCGAGCACGCGTCCTTTACGAGCAGTACTTC
TRBJ2-7 | TRBV7-2 | NA | few | CASSLGTGGTYEQYF | TGTGCCAGCAGCTTAGGGACAGGCGGGACCTACGAGCAGTACTTC
TRBJ1-2 | TRBV7-2 | NA | NA | CASSQRRGSSYGYTF | TGTGCCAGCAGCCAACGGCGGGGCTCATCCTATGGCTACACCTTC